These 9 T cell receptor beta chains originate from one sample sequenced in a study of blood T cell repertoires in COVID-19. TCRdb's copy holds only in-frame clones and misses some; the assay was immunoSEQ multiplex PCR. There are some 26,000 clones in the sample; around 85% occur only once, and around 17% lies in the top ten. The sequenced material came from peripheral blood. These receptors were taken from a human donor in a cohort sampled during active COVID-19.

The chain links TRBV28 to TRBJ2-7; no clear D gene. This CDR3 is 12 amino acids long. The ends were cut back, 6 bases at V and 3 bases at J, with 9 bases in the middle. From germline, CDR1 is MDHEN and CDR2 SYDVKM. CDR3 in amino acids: CASSPPRYEQYF. CDR3 nucleotides: TGTGCCAGCAGCCCCCCGCGCTACGAGCAGTACTTC.

This rearrangement joins TRBV12-3 or TRBV12-4 to TRBJ2-7, with D uncertain. V was trimmed by 3 bases and J by 7 bases, leaving 10 bases between them. The CDR3 is 12 amino acids. CDR3 DNA sequence: TGTGCCAGCAGTTTGTCTTCTCTGGAGCAGTACTTC. It specifies CASSLSSLEQYF.

This clone is a singleton in its sample. The chain has TRBV28 and TRBJ1-2; 7 positions agree with TRBD1. Trimming cost V 4 bases and J 1 base; bases outside gene matches: 3. The CDR3 has 14 amino acids. Germline V gives CDR1 MDHEN, CDR2 SYDVKM. CDR3 in DNA: TGTGCCAGCAGTTCGGGACAGATTAACTATGGCTACACCTTC. Translating gives CASSSGQINYGYTF.

The chain links TRBV19 to TRBJ2-5; a possible D gene is TRBD2 (6 bases). The CDR3 is 13 residues long. V gave up 3 bases and J gave up 5 bases, with 10 bases separating them. Germline values: CDR1 LNHDA, CDR2 SQIVND (reference sequence). CDR3 sequence (DNA): TGTGCCAGTAGTATCGGAGGGGAGGAGACCCAGTACTTC. Its translation is CASSIGGEETQYF.

The CDR3 is CASSLGPGNEKLFF. In nucleotides, the CDR3 is TGCGCCAGCAGCTTGGGACCGGGAAATGAAAAACTGTTTTTT. The gene calls are TRBV5-1 and TRBJ1-4; D unclear. Trimming pared 0 bases from V and 5 bases from J, leaving 8 bases between. The CDR3 sequence is 14 residues long. Germline V gives CDR1 SGHRS, CDR2 YFSETQ.

The chain links TRBV19 to TRBJ1-2, with D perhaps TRBD1 (6 bases). V lost 5 bases and J lost 8, with 21 bases in between. The CDR3 consists of 15 residues. CDR1 is LNHDA and CDR2 is SQIVND in the germline V gene (reference sequence). The CDR3 region has the DNA TGTGCCAGTAGTCCTCGGGACATTTGGAGTCCCGGCTACACCTTC. Translating gives CASSPRDIWSPGYTF.

The chain carries TRBV2 and TRBJ1-5; D possibly corresponds to TRBD1 (6 bases). Trimming shortened V by 9 bases and J by 9 bases, and 21 bases separated the two germline ends. CDR1 and CDR2 from the germline V gene are SNHLY and FYNNEI. The length of the CDR3 is 14 residues. CDR3 DNA: TGTGCCAGTGCGACAGGAGCACCTTTCGGGCCCCAGCATTTT. Its translation: CASATGAPFGPQHF. The full variable domain, with the rest looked up from reference TRBV2 and TRBJ1-5, is EPEVTQTPSHQVTQMGQEVILRCVPISNHLYFYWYRQILGQKVEFLVSFYNNEISEKSEIFDDQFSVERPDGSNFTLKIRSTKLEDSAMYFCASATGAPFGPQHFGDGTRLSIL.

J is TRBJ2-7 and V is TRBV7-8; TRBD2 matches 12 bases. With 0 bases clipped from V and 7 bases from J, the junction kept 7 bases outside the gene matches. The CDR3 has 16 amino acids. The germline V gene has CDR1 SGHVS and CDR2 FQNEAQ. The CDR3 bases are TGTGCCAGCAGCTTAGCCCGACTAGCGGGAGAGGGGGAGCAGTACTTC. Translated: CASSLARLAGEGEQYF.

This clone was detected once. The gene calls are TRBV14 and TRBJ2-5, with D maybe TRBD1 (5 bases). V gave up 2 bases and J gave up 2 bases, with 18 bases separating them. CDR1 SGHDN and CDR2 FVKESK come from the germline V gene. This CDR3 region has 17 residues. CDR3 in amino acids: CASSQLRMQGGQETQYF. In DNA, the CDR3 is TGTGCCAGCAGCCAATTGAGGATGCAGGGTGGACAAGAGACCCAGTACTTC.